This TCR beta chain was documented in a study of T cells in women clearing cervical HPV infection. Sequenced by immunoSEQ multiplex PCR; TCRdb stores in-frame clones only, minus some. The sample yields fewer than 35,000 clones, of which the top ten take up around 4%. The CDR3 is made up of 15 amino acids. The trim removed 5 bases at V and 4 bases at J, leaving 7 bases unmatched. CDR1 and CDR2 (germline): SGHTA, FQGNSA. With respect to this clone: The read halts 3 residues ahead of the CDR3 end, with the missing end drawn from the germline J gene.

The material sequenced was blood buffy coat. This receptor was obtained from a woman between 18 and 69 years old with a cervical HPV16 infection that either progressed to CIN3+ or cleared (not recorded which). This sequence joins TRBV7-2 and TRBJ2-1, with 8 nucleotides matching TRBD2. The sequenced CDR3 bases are TGTGCCAGCAGCCCAGTTAGCGGGGCTTACAATGAG. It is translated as CASSPVSGAYNE. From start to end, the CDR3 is CASSPVSGAYNEQFF.